This passage covers 10 T cell receptor beta chains from one sample sequenced in a study of CD4 T cells in relation to SARS-CoV-2 and coronaviruses. Using immunoSEQ multiplex PCR, the repertoire was profiled, and TCRdb retains in-frame clones only, with some absent. This sample carries 60,000 to 80,000 clones, around 87% of them seen once, and the ten largest clones take 1.6%. The unexposed donors gave CD4+ T cells in about 2011-2018, prior to COVID-19. Sequencing input: memory CD4+ T cells from PBMCs. These receptor sequences come from a human donor in good health.

This chain connects TRBV2 to TRBJ2-1; TRBD2 might be the D (5 bases). CDR1 SNHLY and CDR2 FYNNEI come from the germline V gene. Trimming stripped 4 bases from V and 0 bases from J, with 16 bases between. The length of the CDR3 is 17 residues. This CDR3 reads CASSGRSLASSYNEQFF. The CDR3 DNA follows: TGTGCCAGCAGTGGCCGTTCCCTAGCCAGCTCCTACAATGAGCAGTTCTTC.

Regarding this clone: Other DNA sequences of this sample code for an identical CDR3. The chain is built from TRBV6-1 and TRBJ2-7; TRBD1 or TRBD2 may be the D gene (5 bases each). Trimming pared 3 bases from V and 2 bases from J, leaving 8 bases between. The CDR3 spans 13 residues. CDR1 and CDR2 (germline): MNHNS, SASEGT. CDR3 DNA sequence: TGTGCCAGCAGTGAGTTGGGGGCCTACGAGCAGTACTTC. This encodes CASSELGAYEQYF.

The chain links TRBV6-6 to TRBJ1-2, with 8 bases that match TRBD1. J gave up 4 bases and V 5 bases, and 15 bases lay outside the gene matches. The CDR3 runs 17 residues. Germline V gives CDR1 MNHNY, CDR2 SVGAGI (reference sequence). The CDR3 loop is CASSPDRGGAGVYGYTF. The CDR3 DNA reads as TGTGCCAGCAGTCCAGACAGGGGAGGGGCGGGGGTCTATGGCTACACCTTC.

This clone was counted a single time. In DNA form, the CDR3 reads TGTGCCAGCAGCGTAGCTCTAGCCTCCTACAATGAGCAGTTCTTC. Protein sequence: CASSVALASYNEQFF. This sequence joins TRBV9 and TRBJ2-1, with D perhaps TRBD2 (5 bases). CDR1 and CDR2 (germline): SGDLS, YYNGEE. The CDR3 loop spans 15 amino acids. V lost 0 bases and J lost 0, with 7 bases in between.

The chain is built from TRBV5-1 and TRBJ1-2, with unresolved D. Trimming shortened V by 1 base and J by 2 bases, and 6 bases separated the two germline ends. From germline, CDR1 is SGHRS and CDR2 YFSETQ. CDR3 length equals 13 residues. CDR3 protein: CASSLLQNYGYTF. The CDR3 nucleotides read TGCGCCAGCAGCTTGCTACAGAACTATGGCTACACCTTC.

V and J are TRBV19 and TRBJ1-5, with D possibly matching TRBD1 (5 bases). This CDR3 has 16 amino acids. V gave up 3 bases and J gave up 3 bases, with 15 bases separating them. Germline V CDR1 and CDR2: LNHDA, SQIVND (reference sequence). The CDR3 nucleotides read TGTGCCAGTAGTATGTTGGGGAAGGGGAACAATCAGCCCCAGCATTTT. Translated, it gives CASSMLGKGNNQPQHF.

The V call is TRBV2, the J call TRBJ2-3; D gene uncertain. V was trimmed by 9 bases and J by 2 bases, leaving 6 bases between them. This CDR3 is built from 11 residues. Per the germline V gene, CDR1 is SNHLY and CDR2 is FYNNEI. The CDR3 is CASTVTDTQYF. The CDR3 nucleotides are TGTGCCAGTACCGTCACAGATACGCAGTATTTT.

The rearrangement uses TRBV5-6 and TRBJ2-4, with D uncertain. This CDR3 is built from 18 residues. V lost 4 bases, J lost 0 bases, and 20 bases lay in between. The germline V gene has CDR1 SGHDT and CDR2 YYEEEE. The CDR3 nucleotides are TGTGCCAGCAGCCGAACGCCCCTTTGGCAGCGAGCCAAAAACATTCAGTACTTC. It yields the protein CASSRTPLWQRAKNIQYF.

The V and J genes are TRBV6-5 and TRBJ1-3; 8 positions match TRBD1. The trim removed 6 bases at V and 7 bases at J, leaving 8 bases unmatched. The V gene's germline CDR1 is MNHEY and CDR2 SVGAGI. The CDR3 has 14 residues. Here the CDR3 DNA reads TGTGCCAGCAGGTCCTCCAGGGGGCTGAACACCATATATTTT. Amino acid sequence: CASRSSRGLNTIYF.

V gene TRBV7-3 combines with J gene TRBJ2-5; TRBD2 is a possible D gene (5 bases). CDR1 SGHTA and CDR2 FQGTGA come from the germline V gene. CDR3 length: 13 residues. V was pared by 5 bases and J by 5 bases, with 12 bases between. The CDR3 DNA reads as TGTGCCAGCAGCGCAGACTACGGGGAGACCCAGTACTTC. This codes for CASSADYGETQYF. Looking up the rest from reference TRBV7-3 and TRBJ2-5 gives the full variable domain: GAGVSQTPSNKVTEKGKYVELRCDPISGHTALYWYRQSLGQGPEFLIYFQGTGAADDSGLPNDRFFAVRPEGSVSTLKIQRTERGDSAVYLCASSADYGETQYFGPGTRLLVL.